The 14 T cell receptor beta chains in this list originate from one sample, sequenced in a study of T-cell memory formation after mild COVID-19. TCRdb used MiXCR to reprocess the 5' RACE reads, holding one entry per CDR3 protein. Of about 100,000 distinct CDR3 sequences in the sample, 11% were seen once. The material sequenced was PBMCs or a T cell subset sorted from them (not recorded which). The receptors come from a man between 18 and 35 years old who had mild COVID-19 (a few samples of this study predate the infection). Cell type and time point are not known.

The chain couples TRBV27 to TRBJ2-7, with D unresolved. Deletions cut 3 bases from V and 3 bases from J, with 9 bases between. Germline V gives CDR1 MNHEY, CDR2 SMNVEV (reference sequence). The CDR3 loop spans 13 amino acids. The CDR3 sequence is CASSLGQHYEQYF. The CDR3 nucleotides read TGTGCCAGCAGTTTGGGCCAGCACTACGAGCAGTACTTC.

This clonotype was observed a few times. The rearrangement links TRBV11-1 to TRBJ2-5; 9 bases are a match to TRBD2. CDR3 length equals 17 residues. Germline CDR1 and CDR2: SGHAT and FQDESV (reference sequence). The ends lost 5 bases at V and 3 bases at J; junction bases unmatched: 13. The CDR3 DNA sequence: TGTGCCAGCAGCCCTGCTTGGAGCGGGGGGCCCGAAGAGACCCAGTACTTC. Its protein is CASSPAWSGGPEETQYF. The full variable domain, in which reference TRBV11-1 and TRBJ2-5 provide the parts outside the CDR3, is EAEVAQSPRYKITEKSQAVAFWCDPISGHATLYWYRQILGQGPELLVQFQDESVVDDSQLPKDRFSAERLKGVDSTLKIQPAELGDSAMYLCASSPAWSGGPEETQYFGPGTRLLVL.

The J gene is TRBJ2-2, the V gene TRBV9, with D perhaps TRBD1 or TRBD2 (6 bases each). CDR1 is SGDLS, CDR2 YYNGEE, per germline. The CDR3 consists of 16 residues. The V end lost 4 bases, the J end lost 2 bases, and 15 bases lay between the germline ends. In DNA form, the CDR3 reads TGTGCCAGCAGCCCACGGGGGCGGCATAACACCGGGGAGCTGTTTTTT. Translation gives CASSPRGRHNTGELFF.

V and J are TRBV6-5 and TRBJ1-1; D is perhaps TRBD1 (6 bases). This CDR3 comprises 13 residues. The V and J ends lost 6 bases and 3 bases respectively, with 11 bases between them. From germline, CDR1 is MNHEY and CDR2 SVGAGI. The CDR3 here is CASRSGVYTEAFF. The CDR3 DNA reads as TGTGCCAGCAGATCAGGGGTATACACTGAAGCTTTCTTT.

The V and J genes are TRBV9 and TRBJ1-6; 9 bases map to TRBD1. This CDR3 is built from 17 residues. Trimming took 3 bases from V and 1 from J; bases not matched to a gene: 5. Germline V lookup: CDR1 SGDLS, CDR2 YYNGEE. The CDR3 bases are TGTGCCAGCAGCGCCACAGGGGGCCGATCCTATAATTCACCCCTCCACTTT. Translating gives CASSATGGRSYNSPLHF.

This clonotype was seen a few times. The chain employs TRBV4-1 and TRBJ2-3; D might be TRBD1 or TRBD2, each matching 5 bases. The CDR3 is 16 amino acids. V was clipped by 4 bases and J by 0 bases, with 14 bases between them. Germline V gene lookup returns CDR1 MGHRA and CDR2 YSYEKL. CDR3 DNA sequence: TGCGCCAGCAGCCGAGAGGGGCCAACTAGCACAGATACGCAGTATTTT. It specifies CASSREGPTSTDTQYF.

The chain couples TRBV6-5 to TRBJ2-1; no firm D call. V dropped 8 bases and J dropped 0 bases, with 11 bases sitting between them. The CDR3 is made up of 14 amino acids. CDR1 is MNHEY and CDR2 is SVGAGI in the germline V gene. The CDR3 region is CASRVKNSYNEQFF. DNA of the CDR3: TGTGCCAGCCGGGTCAAAAACTCCTACAATGAGCAGTTCTTC.

This clonotype was seen a handful of times. The chain has TRBV5-5 and TRBJ2-2; D gene uncertain. Between the trimmed V and J ends, which lost 6 bases and 0 bases, there was a span of 12 bases. Looked up from germline, CDR1 is SGHKS and CDR2 is YYEKEE (reference sequence). CDR3 size: 15 residues. DNA of the CDR3: TGTGCCAGCAACCTTCTTGGACCGAACACCGGGGAGCTGTTTTTT. Translation gives CASNLLGPNTGELFF.

There are a few counts of this clonotype. The rearrangement links TRBV4-2 to TRBJ2-7; D call uncertain. CDR3 length: 13 residues. V lost 3 bases to trimming and J lost 5 bases, with 11 bases between them. Germline CDR1 is LGHNA and CDR2 is YNFKEQ. The DNA of the CDR3 is TGTGCCAGCAGCCATTCGCCGGGCGACGAGCAGTACGTC. Translating it yields CASSHSPGDEQYV.

This clonotype was seen a handful of times. The V gene is TRBV3-1, the J gene TRBJ2-3; 10 bases fit TRBD1. Trimming took 5 bases from V and 7 from J; bases not matched to a gene: 9. The CDR3 has 15 amino acids. The V gene's germline CDR1 is LGHDT and CDR2 YNNKEL (reference sequence). The CDR3 bases are TGTGCCAGCAGCTCGGACAGGGGGACTCTAAATACGCAGTATTTT. Encoded protein: CASSSDRGTLNTQYF.

This clonotype showed up just a few times. The junction does not match germline at one end; this may be a read error. The chain links TRBV4-2 to TRBJ2-7; 7 bases line up with TRBD2. Germline CDR1 is LGHNA and CDR2 is YNFKEQ. The CDR3 extends over 15 amino acids. In DNA form, the CDR3 reads TGTGCCAGCAGCCAAGATGGTGTGGAGCGGGGTGAATCCCACTTC. Its translation is CASSQDGVERGESHF.

In its sample, this clonotype was seen many times. The chain combines TRBV7-2 with TRBJ2-3; 11 positions agree with TRBD2. With V trimmed by 3 bases and J by 6 bases, 14 bases remained unmatched. CDR1 and CDR2 from the germline V gene are SGHTA and FQGNSA. The CDR3 is made up of 18 amino acids. This CDR3 is CASSFATSGVPGEDTQYF. CDR3 DNA: TGTGCCAGCAGCTTTGCGACTAGCGGGGTCCCTGGTGAGGATACGCAGTATTTT.

This clonotype was counted at least ten times. The J gene is TRBJ2-7, the V gene TRBV6-5; weak D call: TRBD1 (6 bases). Per the germline V gene, CDR1 is MNHEY and CDR2 is SVGAGI. Trimming removed 2 bases from V and 2 bases from J, with 10 bases in between. This CDR3 comprises 14 residues. CDR3 bases: TGTGCCAGCAGTTACGAGGGGGACGCCTACGAGCAGTACTTC. Translated, it gives CASSYEGDAYEQYF.

This clonotype was seen a few times. The V call is TRBV28, the J call TRBJ2-1; TRBD2 aligns across 8 bases. This CDR3 region has 16 residues. Germline CDR1 and CDR2: MDHEN and SYDVKM. J lost 0 bases, V lost 6 bases, and 7 bases had no gene match. CDR3 nucleotide sequence: TGTGCCAGCAGCGCAGCCGGGACTAGCTCCTACAATGAGCAGTTCTTC. Protein sequence: CASSAAGTSSYNEQFF.